This T cell receptor beta chain derives from a study of cytomegalovirus exposure and HLA in healthy donors. Study-level information: The 550 to 800 first-cohort repertoires and the 130 or so validation repertoires shared the same platform, a later analysis reported.

Study results and limitations: As was reported, the classifier diagnosed cytomegalovirus status with high specificity and sensitivity.

TCRdb keeps only in-frame clones here, not all; method: immunoSEQ multiplex PCR. The profile covers some 140,000 clones, with 70% to 90% appearing a single time and about 6.4% taken by the ten largest. This clone was observed a handful of times. Its matching antigen is unknown. The validation cohort, a group of around 120 subjects, included the donors and was separate from the roughly 670-subject first cohort. Sequenced input: PBMCs. The source is a woman under 40 in good health and CMV-seropositive.

CDR3 nucleotide sequence: TGTGCCAGTAGTACGGCGGACTATGGCTACACCTTC. As protein: CASSTADYGYTF. This chain uses TRBV19 with TRBJ1-2; D is uncertain. With 4 bases removed from V and 3 bases from J, the gap between germline ends came to 6 bases. Germline CDR1 LNHDA, CDR2 SQIVND (reference sequence). This CDR3 is 12 amino acids long.